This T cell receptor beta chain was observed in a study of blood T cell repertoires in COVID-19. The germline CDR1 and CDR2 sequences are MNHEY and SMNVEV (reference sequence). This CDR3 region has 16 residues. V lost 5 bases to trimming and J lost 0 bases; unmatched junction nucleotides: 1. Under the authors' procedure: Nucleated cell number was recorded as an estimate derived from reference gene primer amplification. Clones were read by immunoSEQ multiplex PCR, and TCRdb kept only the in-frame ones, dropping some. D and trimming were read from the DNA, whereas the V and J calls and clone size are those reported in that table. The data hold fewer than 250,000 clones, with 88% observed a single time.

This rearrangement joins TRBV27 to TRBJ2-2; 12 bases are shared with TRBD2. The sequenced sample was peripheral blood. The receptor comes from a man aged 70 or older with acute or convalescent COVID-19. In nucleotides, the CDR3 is TGTGCCAGCAGTCGGACTAGCGGGGCGAACACCGGGGAGCTGTTTTTT. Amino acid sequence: CASSRTSGANTGELFF.